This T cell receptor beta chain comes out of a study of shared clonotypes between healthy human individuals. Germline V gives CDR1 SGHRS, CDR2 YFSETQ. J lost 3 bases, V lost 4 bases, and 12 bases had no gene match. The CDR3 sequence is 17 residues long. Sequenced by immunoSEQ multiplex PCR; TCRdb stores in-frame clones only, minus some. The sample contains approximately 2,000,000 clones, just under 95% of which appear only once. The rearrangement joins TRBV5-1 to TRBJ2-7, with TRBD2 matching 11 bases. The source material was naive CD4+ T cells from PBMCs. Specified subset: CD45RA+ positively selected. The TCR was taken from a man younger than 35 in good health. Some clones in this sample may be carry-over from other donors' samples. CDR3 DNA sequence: TGCGCCAGCAGCCCGCTGGGGCCCGGGACTAGCGGCTACGAGCAGTACTTC. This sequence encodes CASSPLGPGTSGYEQYF.